Listed here are 18 T cell receptor beta chains from one sample, sequenced in a study of sequential checkpoint blockade in melanoma. The assay was immunoSEQ multiplex PCR, and TCRdb's table has in-frame clones only and misses some. The data contain roughly 3,400 clones, approximately 17% of them singletons. The treatment was: randomized to nivolumab then ipilimumab (arm A) or the reverse (arm B). Sequences were derived from tumor tissue (inferred from file names), sampled from a patient given nivolumab and ipilimumab in sequence. The receptors were sampled from a human donor with melanoma.

V gene TRBV6-8 combines with J gene TRBJ1-5; possibly TRBD1 for D (5 bases). CDR1 is MNHGY and CDR2 is SAAAGT in the germline V gene. The CDR3 consists of 14 residues. V lost 11 bases and J lost 1, with 15 bases in between. Here the CDR3 reads CAAKPEGSNQPQHF. CDR3 coding DNA: TGTGCCGCGAAACCCGAGGGGAGCAATCAGCCCCAGCATTTT.

V usage is TRBV10-1 and J usage is TRBJ2-3; TRBD1 matches 7 bases. V dropped 9 bases and J dropped 8; count of bases not matched to a gene: 5. The germline V gene has CDR1 WNHNN and CDR2 SYGVQD (reference sequence). The length of the CDR3 is 11 residues. CDR3 amino acids: CASSGGGTQYF. The CDR3 DNA reads as TGCGCCAGTTCAGGGGGTGGTACGCAGTATTTT.

The sample holds one count of this clone. The chain links TRBV14 to TRBJ2-1; a weak D match, TRBD1 (5 bases). The V and J ends lost 4 bases and 10 bases respectively, with 11 bases between them. Germline-derived CDR1 and CDR2 are SGHDN and FVKESK. This CDR3 is 12 amino acids long. The CDR3 spells CASSLDRIEQFF. The CDR3 region has the DNA TGTGCCAGCAGCCTCGACAGAATAGAGCAGTTCTTC. The variable domain in full, with the rest retrieved from reference TRBV14 and TRBJ2-1, is EAGVTQFPSHSVIEKGQTVTLRCDPISGHDNLYWYRRVMGKEIKFLLHFVKESKQDESGMPNNRFLAERTGGTYSTLKVQPAELEDSGVYFCASSLDRIEQFFGPGTRLTVL.

This clone was seen only a few times. This sequence joins TRBV4-1 and TRBJ1-5, with D hard to call. V was trimmed by 6 bases and J by 2 bases, leaving 14 bases between them. Germline V CDR1 and CDR2: MGHRA, YSYEKL. The CDR3 spans 15 residues. Here the CDR3 reads CASRSTTGGNQPQHF. In DNA form, the CDR3 reads TGCGCCAGCAGATCAACGACGGGTGGCAATCAGCCCCAGCATTTT.

CDR3 amino acids: CASSPGLGPQETQYF. Here the CDR3 DNA reads TGTGCCAGCAGCCCGGGACTAGGTCCACAAGAGACCCAGTACTTC. This sequence joins TRBV11-3 and TRBJ2-5; 8 nucleotides align to TRBD2. The CDR3 length is 15 residues. Germline CDR1 reads SGHNT; CDR2 reads YENEEA. J gave up 2 bases and V 5 bases, and 7 bases lay outside the gene matches.

The V and J genes are TRBV19 and TRBJ2-3; D is undetermined. Between the trimmed V and J ends, which lost 7 bases and 1 base, there was a span of 15 bases. CDR1 and CDR2 (germline): LNHDA, SQIVND (reference sequence). The CDR3 consists of 15 residues. The CDR3 DNA is TGTGCCAGTACCCTGGGGAAAGCACGCACAGATACGCAGTATTTT. The encoded protein is CASTLGKARTDTQYF.

The rearrangement uses TRBV9 and TRBJ1-5; 7 nucleotides match TRBD1. The CDR3 runs to 15 residues. Germline trimming cut 4 bases from V and 4 bases from J; bases unmatched to any gene: 8. Germline V gives CDR1 SGDLS, CDR2 YYNGEE. The CDR3 coding sequence is TGTGCCAGCAGCTCCTTAGGACAGGCTAATCAGCCCCAGCATTTT. Its protein is CASSSLGQANQPQHF.

This clone is deemed medium-sized. J is TRBJ1-3 and V is TRBV28; TRBD1 might be the D (6 bases). The CDR3 consists of 14 residues. V gave up 3 bases and J gave up 4 bases, with 10 bases separating them. Germline V gene lookup returns CDR1 MDHEN and CDR2 SYDVKM. This chain's CDR3 is CASSFQGLGNTIYF. CDR3 nucleotides: TGTGCCAGCAGTTTTCAGGGGCTAGGAAACACCATATATTTT.

In this sample, this clone turned up a few times. The chain employs TRBV9 and TRBJ2-2; the D is unclear. Looked up from germline, CDR1 is SGDLS and CDR2 is YYNGEE. Trimming pared 7 bases from V and 3 bases from J, leaving 10 bases between. There are 13 residues in the CDR3. CDR3 residues: CASDPNYTGELFF. For the CDR3, the DNA is TGTGCCAGCGATCCGAATTACACCGGGGAGCTGTTTTTT.

This clone was picked up one time. The chain recombines TRBV29-1 with TRBJ2-5, with no clear D. The V and J ends lost 5 bases and 5 bases respectively, with 15 bases between them. The CDR3 length is 13 residues. CDR1 SQVTM and CDR2 ANQGSEA come from the germline V gene. The CDR3 protein is CSVHRGFYETQYF. The CDR3 DNA reads as TGCAGCGTTCACAGAGGTTTCTATGAGACCCAGTACTTC.

This clone is termed medium-sized. The chain combines TRBV9 with TRBJ2-1; tentative D call: TRBD2 (6 bases). Trimming removed 4 bases at V and 0 bases at J, with 14 bases between. This CDR3 is 16 amino acids long. Germline CDR1 and CDR2: SGDLS and YYNGEE. This chain's CDR3 is CASSPWDSLSYNEQFF. The CDR3 nucleotides read TGTGCCAGCAGCCCTTGGGACTCCCTCTCCTACAATGAGCAGTTCTTC.

This chain joins TRBV6-8 and TRBJ2-7, with D possibly TRBD2 on 6 matching bases. This CDR3 has 14 amino acids. CDR1 and CDR2 (germline): MNHGY, SAAAGT. Trimming left V 0 bases short and J 3 bases short, with 9 bases between. The CDR3 is CASSYSGGVYEQYF. CDR3 sequence (DNA): TGTGCCAGCAGTTACTCCGGGGGAGTCTACGAGCAGTACTTC.

CDR3 residues: CASSQDWTGEWNGYTF. The CDR3 DNA sequence: TGCGCCAGCAGCCAAGATTGGACAGGGGAGTGGAATGGCTACACCTTC. This sequence joins TRBV4-1 and TRBJ1-2; 9 bases line up with TRBD1. CDR1 and CDR2 from the germline V gene are MGHRA and YSYEKL. V lost 0 bases and J lost 6; bases outside the gene matches: 8. The CDR3 sequence is 16 residues long.

A few counts support this clone. V and J are TRBV6-8 and TRBJ2-7; no reliable D call. Trimming took off 5 bases at V and 7 bases at J, with 27 bases between the two ends. Germline assignment: CDR1 MNHGY and CDR2 SAAAGT. The CDR3 contains 17 residues. The DNA for the CDR3 is TGTGCCAGCAGTCCGTACCCGGCTTCCACTCGATTAACAGAGCAGTACGTC. Protein product: CASSPYPASTRLTEQYV.

In its sample, this clone is medium-sized (0.01 to 0.1%). The gene calls are TRBV9 and TRBJ2-3; 7 nucleotides agree with TRBD2. The V gene end was trimmed by 0 bases and the J gene end by 5 bases; junction bases not matched to a gene: 3. The CDR3 runs to 14 residues. In germline, CDR1 is SGDLS, CDR2 YYNGEE. CDR3 DNA: TGTGCCAGCAGCGTAGTGGGGGGGAGAGATACGCAGTATTTT. This gives the protein CASSVVGGRDTQYF. Together with reference TRBV9 and TRBJ2-3, the CDR3 gives the full variable domain: DSGVTQTPKHLITATGQRVTLRCSPRSGDLSVYWYQQSLDQGLQFLIQYYNGEERAKGNILERFSAQQFPDLHSELNLSSLELGDSALYFCASSVVGGRDTQYFGPGTRLTVL.

This clone occurred many times. V and J are TRBV6-8 and TRBJ2-5; 7 bases map to TRBD1. This CDR3 has 14 amino acids. V lost 2 bases, J lost 13 bases, and 13 bases stayed unmatched. Germline loops: CDR1 MNHGY, CDR2 SAAAGT. CDR3 in amino acids: CASSYEYRGTVPYF. In DNA, the CDR3 is TGTGCCAGCAGTTACGAGTACAGGGGCACCGTTCCGTACTTC.

This clone turned up a few times. The chain employs TRBV6-7 and TRBJ2-7, with TRBD1 as a possible D gene (6 bases). TRBV6-7 qualifies as an ORF whose function is uncertain. V was shortened by 11 bases and J by 5 bases, with 16 bases between the two germline ends. The CDR3 covers 12 residues. DNA of the CDR3: TGTGCCGTCTTCCGCCGGGACAACGAGCAGTACGTC. It yields the protein CAVFRRDNEQYV.

This clone was counted at least ten times. The chain employs TRBV7-8 and TRBJ2-7; no definite D call. Between the trimmed V and J ends, which lost 2 bases and 3 bases, there was a span of 8 bases. CDR1 is SGHVS and CDR2 is FQNEAQ in the germline V gene. The CDR3 runs 13 residues. The chain's CDR3 is CASSLRQLYEQYV. CDR3 coding DNA: TGTGCCAGCAGCTTAAGGCAGCTCTACGAGCAGTACGTC.